This T cell receptor (beta chain) originates from a study of T-cell memory formation after mild COVID-19 (dated by TCRdb to about 2021). Context from the whole study: Most TCR sequence clusters were specific to one of the two donors. T-cell clones expanding and contracting after mild COVID-19 in two donors were tracked by longitudinal TCRalpha and TCRbeta repertoire sequencing. The cohort was made up of two young adult volunteers, one female and one male, who were previously healthy. Study-wide findings and limitations: Only a couple of mild cases were covered in the study, and larger cohorts including severe cases with pre-infection samples were considered necessary. SARS-CoV-2 specificity of the second-wave clones peaking on day 37 was not confirmed. Contracting CD4+ clones were found mainly in CM and EM memory subsets, while CD8+ clones were enriched in EMRA. Balanced CD4/CD8 phenotypes were observed for clones contracting from day 15 to 85, whereas a bias towards CD4+ was observed for a second wave of clones expanding from day 15 to 37. Some responding clones were detected in pre-infection memory, which suggested that pre-existing cross-reactive memory T cells had joined the SARS-CoV-2 response.

This clonotype was counted between two and nine times. Its specific antigen is unknown. One base away there is no much larger clone; base qualities are not given. The data were produced on an Illumina NovaSeq 6000. Using 5'RACE with constant-segment primers, TCRalpha and TCRbeta cDNA libraries were constructed, with sample barcodes and unique molecular identifiers added in the process. Trizol reagent was used to extract RNA from every sample. Amplification of the libraries took two PCR steps, and the second step added a second sample barcode plus Illumina TruSeq adapters. The libraries were sequenced on an Illumina NovaSeq using 2 x 150 bp paired-end reads. The paper's processing steps were these. Reads were demultiplexed and collapsed into UMI-guided consensus sequences with migec v1.2.7. Using mixcr v2.1.11, the UMI consensuses were aligned to TRA and TRB V and J templates and assembled into clonotypes. Clonotypes were classified as expanded or contracted when called significant by both edgeR and NoisET, with noise models trained on biological replicates. edgeR calls used a false discovery rate-adjusted p below 0.01 and a log2 fold-change threshold of 1. PCA with hierarchical clustering of max-normalized trajectories of the 1000 most abundant clonotypes was used as exploratory dynamics analysis. Separately sequenced CD4+ and CD8+ repertoires were used to assign a CD4 or CD8 phenotype to each responding clone. TCRdb reran the public reads through fastp at Q25 and MiXCR, keeping productive beta chains. Merged by CDR3 protein, the rows form single entries marked with the most common genes and DNA. These V and J calls rely on TCRdb rather than the paper's analysis. The table for this sample lists roughly 62,000 distinct CDR3 sequences; about a tenth of them were counted only once. The ten largest clones take up around 1.1% of the sample.

Ficoll-Paque density gradient centrifugation was used to isolate PBMCs. V loses 0 bases of germline sequence and J loses 3 bases, and the interval between the two ends is 15 bases. Based on the germline V gene, the CDR1 and CDR2 sequences are SGHRS and YFSETQ. From cysteine to phenylalanine, the CDR3 is 17 amino acids long. Only CDR3 DNA is held: 51 bases, read in frame from base 1. The sequencing sample was made of PBMCs or a T cell subset sorted from them (not recorded which). This receptor was identified in a man younger than 35 who had mild COVID-19 (a few samples of this study predate the infection). The sample titles of this study are shuffled in the database, so cell type and time point are left out; the donor was told from shared clones. The chain is encoded by TRBV5-1 joined to TRBJ2-2, and TRBD2 may be the D gene, going by 7 matching bases. The CDR3 in this case is CASSLGMAGAYTGELFF. The DNA reads TGCGCCAGCAGCTTGGGTATGGCGGGGGCCTACACCGGGGAGCTGTTTTTT.